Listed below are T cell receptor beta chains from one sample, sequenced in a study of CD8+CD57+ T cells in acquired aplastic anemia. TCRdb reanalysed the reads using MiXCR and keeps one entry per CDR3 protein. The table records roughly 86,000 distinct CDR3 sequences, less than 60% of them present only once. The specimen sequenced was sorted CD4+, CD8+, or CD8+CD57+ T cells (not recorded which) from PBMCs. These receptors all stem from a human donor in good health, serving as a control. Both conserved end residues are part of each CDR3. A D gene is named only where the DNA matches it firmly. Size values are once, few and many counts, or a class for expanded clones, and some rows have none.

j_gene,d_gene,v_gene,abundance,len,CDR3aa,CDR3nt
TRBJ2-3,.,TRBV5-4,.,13,CASSPDPSDTQYF,TGTGCCAGCAGCCCGGACCCATCAGATACGCAGTATTTT
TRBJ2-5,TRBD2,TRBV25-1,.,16,CASSEMLAGAGETQYF,TGTGCCAGCAGTGAGATGTTAGCGGGAGCAGGGGAGACCCAGTACTTC
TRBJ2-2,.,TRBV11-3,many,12,CASSLNTGELFF,TGTGCCAGCAGCTTGAACACCGGGGAGCTGTTTTTT
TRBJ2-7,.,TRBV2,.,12,CASQSLSYEQYF,TGTGCCAGCCAATCTCTCTCCTACGAGCAGTACTTC
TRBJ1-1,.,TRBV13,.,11,CASSRGSEAFF,TGTGCCAGCAGCCGGGGAAGTGAAGCTTTCTTT
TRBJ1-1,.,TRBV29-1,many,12,CSVEYQGSEAFF,TGCAGCGTTGAATATCAGGGATCAGAAGCTTTCTTT
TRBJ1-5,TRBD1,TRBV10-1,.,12,CASRTGQGPQHF,TGCGCCTCCCGGACAGGCCAAGGGCCCCAGCATTTT
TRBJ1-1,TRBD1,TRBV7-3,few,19,CASSLSARQGATPNTEAFF,TGTGCCAGCAGCTTAAGTGCTCGCCAGGGGGCTACCCCGAACACTGAAGCTTTCTTT
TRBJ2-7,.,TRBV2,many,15,CASSEWATGGYEQYF,TGTGCCAGCAGTGAATGGGCCACCGGGGGCTACGAGCAGTACTTC
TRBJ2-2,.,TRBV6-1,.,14,CASSIGWDTGELFF,TGTGCCAGCAGCATTGGGTGGGACACCGGGGAGCTGTTTTTT
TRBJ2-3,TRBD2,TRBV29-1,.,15,CSVKGTSGRTDTQYF,TGCAGCGTGAAGGGGACTAGCGGTCGCACAGATACGCAGTATTTT
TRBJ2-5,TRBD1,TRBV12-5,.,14,CASGSEQGGETQYF,TGTGCTAGTGGTTCAGAACAGGGGGGAGAGACCCAGTACTTC
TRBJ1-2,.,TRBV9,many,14,CASSVGGGNYGYTF,TGTGCCAGCAGCGTGGGGGGAGGAAACTATGGCTACACCTTC
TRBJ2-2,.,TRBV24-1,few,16,CATSDLTYGDTGELFF,TGTGCCACCAGTGATTTGACGTATGGGGACACCGGGGAGCTGTTTTTT
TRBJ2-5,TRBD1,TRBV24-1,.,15,CATSDRTGSQETQYF,TGTGCCACCAGTGATCGGACAGGAAGCCAAGAGACCCAGTACTTC
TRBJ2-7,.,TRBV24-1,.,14,CATSPPGTRYEQYF,TGTGCCACCAGTCCTCCGGGGACCCGCTACGAGCAGTACTTC
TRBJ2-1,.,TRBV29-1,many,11,CSVEDWNEQFF,TGCAGCGTTGAAGACTGGAATGAGCAGTTCTTC
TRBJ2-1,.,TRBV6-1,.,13,CASIEPPGNEQFF,TGTGCCAGCATTGAACCCCCCGGCAATGAGCAGTTCTTC
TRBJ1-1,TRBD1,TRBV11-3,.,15,CASSYRTGGGSEAFF,TGTGCCAGCAGCTACCGGACAGGGGGGGGAAGTGAAGCTTTCTTT
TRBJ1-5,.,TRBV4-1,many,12,CASSQGARPQHF,TGCGCCAGCAGCCAAGGGGCCAGGCCCCAGCATTTT
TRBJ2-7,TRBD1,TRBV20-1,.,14,CSAGDRGWSYEQYF,TGCAGTGCAGGGGACAGGGGCTGGTCCTACGAGCAGTACTTC
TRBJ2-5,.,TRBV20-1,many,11,CSAWYQETQYF,TGCAGTGCTTGGTACCAAGAGACCCAGTACTTC
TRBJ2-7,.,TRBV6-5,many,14,CASSYTESSYEQYF,TGTGCCAGCAGTTATACGGAGAGCTCCTACGAGCAGTACTTC
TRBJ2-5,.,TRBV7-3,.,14,CASSLRTWQETQYF,TGTGCCAGCAGCCTCCGGACCTGGCAAGAGACCCAGTACTTC
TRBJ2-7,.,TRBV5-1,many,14,CASSLVQSSYEQYF,TGCGCCAGCAGCTTGGTCCAAAGCTCCTACGAGCAGTACTTC
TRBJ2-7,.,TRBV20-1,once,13,CSATSRDTYEQYF,TGCAGTGCTACAAGCCGGGACACCTACGAGCAGTACTTC
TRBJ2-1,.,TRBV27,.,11,CASSSALVSFF,TGTGCCAGCAGTTCGGCATTGGTTAGCTTCTTC
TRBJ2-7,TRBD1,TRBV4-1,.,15,CASSQGGTGRYEQYF,TGCGCCAGCAGCCAAGGGGGGACAGGGAGATACGAGCAGTACTTC
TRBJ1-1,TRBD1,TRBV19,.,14,CASLRRDRNTEAFF,TGTGCCAGTCTACGGCGGGACAGAAACACTGAAGCTTTCTTT
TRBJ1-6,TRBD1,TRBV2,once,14,CASRKDRDNSPLHF,TGTGCCAGCAGGAAGGACAGGGACAATTCACCCCTCCACTTT
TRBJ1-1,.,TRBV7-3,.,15,CASSLWVGMNTEAFF,TGTGCCAGCAGCTTATGGGTAGGGATGAACACTGAAGCTTTCTTT
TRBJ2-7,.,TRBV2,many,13,CASMVGSSYEQYF,TGTGCCAGCATGGTGGGGAGCTCCTACGAGCAGTACTTC
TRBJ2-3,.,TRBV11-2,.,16,CASSLGRAQATDTQYF,TGTGCCAGCAGCTTGGGGCGGGCCCAGGCGACAGATACGCAGTATTTT
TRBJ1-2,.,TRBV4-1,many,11,CASSQANDYTF,TGCGCCAGCAGCCAAGCGAATGACTACACCTTC
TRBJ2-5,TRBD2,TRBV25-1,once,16,CASSARGQREAETQYF,TGTGCCAGCAGTGCTAGAGGCCAGCGGGAGGCAGAGACCCAGTACTTC
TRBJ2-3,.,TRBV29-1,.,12,CSVGDFTDTQYF,TGCAGCGTCGGGGATTTCACAGATACGCAGTATTTT
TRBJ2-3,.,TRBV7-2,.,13,CASSLIVPDTQYF,TGTGCCAGCAGCTTGATTGTCCCAGATACGCAGTATTTT
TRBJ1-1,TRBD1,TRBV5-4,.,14,CASSWGQGGTEAFF,TGTGCCAGCAGCTGGGGACAGGGGGGCACTGAAGCTTTCTTT
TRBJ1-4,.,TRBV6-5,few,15,CASSSTGTRGEKLFF,TGTGCCAGCAGTTCCACTGGGACACGTGGAGAAAAACTGTTTTTT
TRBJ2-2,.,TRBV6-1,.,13,CASEISQTGELFF,TGTGCCAGCGAAATTAGTCAGACCGGGGAGCTGTTTTTT
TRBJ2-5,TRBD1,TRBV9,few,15,CASSVGTGGSETQYF,TGTGCCAGCAGCGTAGGGACAGGGGGTTCGGAGACCCAGTACTTC
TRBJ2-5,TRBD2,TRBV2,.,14,CASSSYAGEETQYF,TGTGCCAGCAGTAGCTATGCGGGGGAAGAGACCCAGTACTTC
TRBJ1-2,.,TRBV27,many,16,CASSPREGGQVYGYTF,TGTGCCAGCAGTCCCCGAGAGGGGGGTCAAGTCTATGGCTACACCTTC
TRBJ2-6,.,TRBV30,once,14,CAWSGGAGANVLTF,TGTGCCTGGTCCGGCGGGGCTGGGGCCAACGTCCTGACTTTC
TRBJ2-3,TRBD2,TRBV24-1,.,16,CATSVATSGVSDTQYF,TGTGCCACCAGTGTCGCGACTAGCGGGGTGTCAGATACGCAGTATTTT
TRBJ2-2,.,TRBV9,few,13,CASSLEGPGELFF,TGTGCCAGCAGCTTGGAAGGCCCCGGGGAGCTGTTTTTT
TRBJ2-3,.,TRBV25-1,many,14,CASSLGGNPDTQYF,TGTGCCAGCAGCTTGGGTGGGAACCCAGATACGCAGTATTTT
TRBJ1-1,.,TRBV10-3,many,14,CTIRDLGVNTEAFF,TGTACCATCAGGGACCTTGGGGTGAACACTGAAGCTTTCTTT
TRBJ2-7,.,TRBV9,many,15,CASSVGSGSSYEQYF,TGTGCCAGCAGCGTAGGTAGCGGCAGCTCCTACGAGCAGTACTTC
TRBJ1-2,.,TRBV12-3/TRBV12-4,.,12,CASSLTGQGYTF,TGTGCCAGCAGTTTAACAGGGCAGGGCTACACCTTC
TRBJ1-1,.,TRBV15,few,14,CATSRGTPNTEAFF,TGTGCCACCAGCAGAGGGACACCGAACACTGAAGCTTTCTTT
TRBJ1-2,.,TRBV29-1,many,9,CSVERAYTF,TGCAGCGTTGAAAGGGCCTACACCTTC
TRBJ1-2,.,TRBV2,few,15,CASSDRVSDNYGYTF,TGTGCCAGCAGTGACAGGGTGAGCGATAACTATGGCTACACCTTC